Shown below are 3 T cell receptor beta chains from a single sample sequenced in a study of CD8 T cells in ankylosing spondylitis. No antigens are known for them. General study results and limits: There was a TCR beta motif, made of several highly homologous variants, that appeared characteristic of ankylosing spondylitis blood.

From the 5' RACE reads, TCRdb called clonotypes with MiXCR, one entry per CDR3 protein. The sample has approximately 440,000 distinct CDR3 sequences, approximately 17% seen once; the top ten hold under 1.2%. What was sequenced was blood, either unsorted or a sorted T cell fraction (not recorded which). The receptors originated from a male donor with ankylosing spondylitis.

This clonotype was observed once. The chain has TRBV20-1 and TRBJ2-7; a possible D gene is TRBD2 (5 bases). CDR3 length equals 11 residues. CDR1 is DFQATT, CDR2 SNEGSKA, per germline (reference sequence). Between the trimmed V and J ends, which lost 6 bases and 2 bases, there was a span of 8 bases. The DNA of the CDR3 is TGCAGTGCCCTGGAGGCCTACGAGCAGTACTTC. This encodes CSALEAYEQYF.

This clonotype was seen a few times. The chain has TRBV7-9 and TRBJ2-2; 10 nucleotides align to TRBD1. J was trimmed by 4 bases and V by 4 bases; bases with no gene match: 9. Germline V lookup: CDR1 SEHNR, CDR2 FQNEAQ (reference sequence). This CDR3 spans 17 amino acids. The CDR3 loop reads CASSSGQGGPSTGELFF. Here the CDR3 DNA reads TGTGCCAGCAGCTCCGGACAGGGGGGCCCCTCCACCGGGGAGCTGTTTTTT.

The genes are TRBV2 and TRBJ2-5; 16 bases line up with TRBD2. Germline V gene data show CDR1 as SNHLY and CDR2 as FYNNEI. CDR3 length: 16 amino acids. Trimming cost V 7 bases and J 5 bases; bases outside gene matches: 7. The CDR3 spells CASTGTSGRARETQYF. In nucleotides, the CDR3 is TGTGCCAGCACTGGGACTAGCGGGAGGGCTCGGGAGACCCAGTACTTC.